Detailed here is one TCR beta chain. Patients presented with locally advanced or metastatic urothelial carcinoma. These data originate in a study of PD-L1 blockade in urothelial cancer. Study as a whole: About 85% of the 29 patients were men whose urothelial cancer was bladder-origin. Each patient had 0 to 3 earlier chemotherapy regimens. Blood was evaluated 3 weeks (second dose) and 6 weeks after therapy began.

TCRdb's table, derived via immunoSEQ multiplex PCR, lists solely in-frame clones and lacks some. The sample records some 24,000 clones, 80% to 85% being singletons. Trimming took 5 bases from V and 6 from J, leaving 19 bases between them. The CDR3 runs to 15 residues. Germline CDR1 is SGHTA and CDR2 is FQGNSA. The receptor's source is a man between 65 and 79 years old with urothelial cancer. The rearrangement joins TRBV7-2 to TRBJ1-2; maybe TRBD1 (6 bases). Material: PBMCs, obtained around atezolizumab (anti-PD-L1) treatment. The CDR3 sequence: CASSQDWGGGDGYTF. The CDR3 nucleotides read TGTGCCAGCAGCCAAGATTGGGGGGGCGGTGATGGCTACACCTTC.